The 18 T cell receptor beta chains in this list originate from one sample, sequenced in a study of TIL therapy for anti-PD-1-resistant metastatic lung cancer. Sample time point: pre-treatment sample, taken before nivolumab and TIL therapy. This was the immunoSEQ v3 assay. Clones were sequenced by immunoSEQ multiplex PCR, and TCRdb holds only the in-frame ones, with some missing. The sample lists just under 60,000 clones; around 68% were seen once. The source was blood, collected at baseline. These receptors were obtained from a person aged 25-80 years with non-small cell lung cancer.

In DNA form, the CDR3 reads TGTGCCAGCGGAGGAGGGAACACCGGGGAGCTGTTTTTT. Protein: CASGGGNTGELFF. This sequence joins TRBV2 and TRBJ2-2; TRBD2 is a possible D gene (5 bases). The CDR3 has 13 amino acids. Germline CDR1 SNHLY, CDR2 FYNNEI. Trimming left V 8 bases short and J 1 base short, with 8 bases between.

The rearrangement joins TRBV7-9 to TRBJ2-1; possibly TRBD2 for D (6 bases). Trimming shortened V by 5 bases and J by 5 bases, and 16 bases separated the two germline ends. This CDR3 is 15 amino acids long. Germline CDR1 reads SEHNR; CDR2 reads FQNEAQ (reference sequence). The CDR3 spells CASSQALTGDNEQFF. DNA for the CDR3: TGTGCCAGCAGCCAGGCACTTACGGGAGACAATGAGCAGTTCTTC.

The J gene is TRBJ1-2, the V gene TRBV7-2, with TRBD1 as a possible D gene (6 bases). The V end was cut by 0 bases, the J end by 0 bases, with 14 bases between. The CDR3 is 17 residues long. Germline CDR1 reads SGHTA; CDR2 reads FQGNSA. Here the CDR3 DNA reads TGTGCCAGCAGCTTAGCTAGGGGGTCCGGTACTAACTATGGCTACACCTTC. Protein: CASSLARGSGTNYGYTF.

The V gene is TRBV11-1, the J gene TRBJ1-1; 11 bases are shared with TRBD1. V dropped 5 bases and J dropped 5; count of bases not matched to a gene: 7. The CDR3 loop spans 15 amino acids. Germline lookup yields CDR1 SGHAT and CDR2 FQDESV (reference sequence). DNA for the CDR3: TGTGCCAGCAGCCCCCCCGGACAGGGGGCAACTGAAGCTTTCTTT. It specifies CASSPPGQGATEAFF.

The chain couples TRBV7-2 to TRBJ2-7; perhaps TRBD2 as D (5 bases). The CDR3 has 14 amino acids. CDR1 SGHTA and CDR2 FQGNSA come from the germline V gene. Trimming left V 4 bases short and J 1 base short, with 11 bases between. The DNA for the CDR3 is TGTGCCAGCAGCTCTGGTCGGGGTTCCTACGAGCAGTACTTC. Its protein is CASSSGRGSYEQYF.

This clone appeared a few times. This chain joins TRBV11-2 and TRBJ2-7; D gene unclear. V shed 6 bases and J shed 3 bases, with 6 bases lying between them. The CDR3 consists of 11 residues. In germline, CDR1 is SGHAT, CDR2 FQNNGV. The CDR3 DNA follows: TGTGCCAGCAGTCCTAACTACGAGCAGTACTTC. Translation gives CASSPNYEQYF.

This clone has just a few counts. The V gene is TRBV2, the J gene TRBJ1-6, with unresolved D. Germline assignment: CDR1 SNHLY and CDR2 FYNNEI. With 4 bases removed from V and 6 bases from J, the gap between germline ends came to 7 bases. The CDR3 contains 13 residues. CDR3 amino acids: CASSGGGNSPLHF. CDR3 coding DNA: TGTGCCAGCAGTGGTGGCGGTAATTCACCCCTCCACTTT.

The CDR3 reads CASSPGEEYGYTF. The CDR3 DNA reads TGTGCCAGCAGCCCCGGAGAGGAATATGGCTACACCTTC. The chain employs TRBV7-3 and TRBJ1-2, with D unresolved. Germline V gives CDR1 SGHTA, CDR2 FQGTGA. The V gene lost 5 bases and the J gene lost 5 bases, with 12 bases spanning the gap. This CDR3 comprises 13 residues.

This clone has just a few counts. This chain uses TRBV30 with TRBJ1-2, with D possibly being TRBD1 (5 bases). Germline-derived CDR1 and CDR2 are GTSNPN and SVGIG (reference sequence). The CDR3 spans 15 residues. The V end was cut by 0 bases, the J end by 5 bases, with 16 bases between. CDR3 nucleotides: TGTGCCTGGAGTGTACACCGCTCAGGGACGTATGGCTACACCTTC. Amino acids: CAWSVHRSGTYGYTF. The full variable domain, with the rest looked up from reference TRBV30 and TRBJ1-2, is SQTIHQWPATLVQPVGSPLSLECTVEGTSNPNLYWYRQAAGRGLQLLFYSVGIGQISSEVPQNLSASRPQDRQFILSSKKLLLSDSGFYLCAWSVHRSGTYGYTFGSGTRLTVV.

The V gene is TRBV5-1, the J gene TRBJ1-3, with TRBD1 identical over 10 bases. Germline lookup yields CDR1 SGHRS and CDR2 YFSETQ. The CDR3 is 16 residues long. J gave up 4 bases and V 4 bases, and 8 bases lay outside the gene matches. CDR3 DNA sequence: TGCGCCAGCAGCCAATCGGGACAGGGGACCGGAAACACCATATATTTT. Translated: CASSQSGQGTGNTIYF.

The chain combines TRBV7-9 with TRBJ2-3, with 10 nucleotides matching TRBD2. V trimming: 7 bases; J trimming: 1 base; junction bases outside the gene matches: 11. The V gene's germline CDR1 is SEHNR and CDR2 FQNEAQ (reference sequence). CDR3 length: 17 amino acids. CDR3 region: CASNPGSGRGRTDTQYF. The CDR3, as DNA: TGTGCCAGCAACCCAGGGAGCGGGAGGGGACGCACAGATACGCAGTATTTT.

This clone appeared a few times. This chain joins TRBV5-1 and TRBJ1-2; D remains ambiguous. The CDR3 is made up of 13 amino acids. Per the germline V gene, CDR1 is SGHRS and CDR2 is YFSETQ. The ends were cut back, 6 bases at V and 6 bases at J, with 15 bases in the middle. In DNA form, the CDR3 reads TGCGCCAGCATTCCCTCAGGCCTTGATGGCTACACCTTC. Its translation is CASIPSGLDGYTF. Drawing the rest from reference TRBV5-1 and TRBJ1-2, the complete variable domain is KAGVTQTPRYLIKTRGQQVTLSCSPISGHRSVSWYQQTPGQGLQFLFEYFSETQRNKGNFPGRFSGRQFSNSRSEMNVSTLELGDSALYLCASIPSGLDGYTFGSGTRLTVV.

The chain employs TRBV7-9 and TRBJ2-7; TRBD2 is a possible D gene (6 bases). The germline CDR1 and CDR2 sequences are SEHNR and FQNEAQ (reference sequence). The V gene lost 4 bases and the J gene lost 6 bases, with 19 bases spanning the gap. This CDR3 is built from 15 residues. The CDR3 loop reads CASSSDRAGLGEQYF. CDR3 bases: TGTGCCAGCAGCTCGGACCGAGCGGGCTTGGGCGAGCAGTACTTC.

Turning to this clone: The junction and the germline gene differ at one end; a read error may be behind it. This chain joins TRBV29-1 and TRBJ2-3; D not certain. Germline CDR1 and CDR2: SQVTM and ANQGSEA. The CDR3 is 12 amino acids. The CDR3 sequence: CSVDPGTDPQYF. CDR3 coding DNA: TGCAGCGTTGACCCTGGCACAGATCCGCAGTATTTT.

The CDR3 protein is CASSQDDRTSYNEQFF. In nucleotides, the CDR3 is TGCGCCAGCAGCCAAGATGACAGGACTAGTTACAATGAGCAGTTCTTC. The V gene is TRBV4-1, the J gene TRBJ2-1; D might be TRBD2 (7 bases). The CDR3 is 16 amino acids. Trimming took off 0 bases at V and 4 bases at J, with 13 bases between the two ends. CDR1 MGHRA and CDR2 YSYEKL come from the germline V gene.

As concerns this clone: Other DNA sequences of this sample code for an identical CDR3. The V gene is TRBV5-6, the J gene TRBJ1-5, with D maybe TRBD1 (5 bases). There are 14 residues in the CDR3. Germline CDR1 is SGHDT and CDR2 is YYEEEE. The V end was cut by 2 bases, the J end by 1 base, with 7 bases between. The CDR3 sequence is CASSFGGSNQPQHF. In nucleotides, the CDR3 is TGTGCCAGCAGCTTTGGGGGAAGCAATCAGCCCCAGCATTTT. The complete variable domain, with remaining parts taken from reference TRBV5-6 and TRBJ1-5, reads DAGVTQSPTHLIKTRGQQVTLRCSPKSGHDTVSWYQQALGQGPQFIFQYYEEEERQRGNFPDRFSGHQFPNYSSELNVNALLLGDSALYLCASSFGGSNQPQHFGDGTRLSIL.

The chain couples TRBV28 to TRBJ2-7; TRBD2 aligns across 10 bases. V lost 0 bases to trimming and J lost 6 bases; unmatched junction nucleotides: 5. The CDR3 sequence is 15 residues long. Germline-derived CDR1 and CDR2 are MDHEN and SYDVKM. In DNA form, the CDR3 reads TGTGCCAGCAGTTTATGGGCTAGCGGGAGATCCGAGCAGTACTTC. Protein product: CASSLWASGRSEQYF. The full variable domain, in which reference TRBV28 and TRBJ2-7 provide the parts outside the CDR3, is DVKVTQSSRYLVKRTGEKVFLECVQDMDHENMFWYRQDPGLGLRLIYFSYDVKMKEKGDIPEGYSVSREKKERFSLILESASTNQTSMYLCASSLWASGRSEQYFGPGTRLTVT.

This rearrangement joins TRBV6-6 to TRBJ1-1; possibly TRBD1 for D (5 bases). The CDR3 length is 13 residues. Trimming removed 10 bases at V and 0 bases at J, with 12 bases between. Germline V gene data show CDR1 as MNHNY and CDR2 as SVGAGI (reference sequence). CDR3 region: CAISAGMNTEAFF. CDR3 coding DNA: TGTGCCATCTCAGCAGGGATGAACACTGAAGCTTTCTTT.